The clone carrying this T cell receptor beta chain was recorded only once. This sample was included in a study of blood T cell repertoires in COVID-19. Study-level background: Samples of COVID-19 (acute and convalescent) were obtained from the United States, Italy and Spain. T cells, B-cell-depleted T cells, or PBMCs supplied cDNA or gDNA.

The V and J ends lost 0 bases and 5 bases respectively, with 10 bases between them. The CDR3 contains 14 residues. The germline CDR1 and CDR2 sequences are SGHAT and FQNNGV. Method: immunoSEQ multiplex PCR; TCRdb's copy keeps in-frame clones and lacks some. The sample records more than 130,000 clones, about nine tenths being singletons. The chain links TRBV11-2 to TRBJ1-2; D may be TRBD1 (6 bases). The sequenced material came from peripheral blood. The source of this sequence is a man aged 45-65 years with active or convalescent COVID-19. The CDR3 region is CASSLDRQEYGYTF. As DNA, the CDR3 is TGTGCCAGCAGCTTAGATCGACAGGAGTATGGCTACACCTTC.